This is a list of T cell receptor beta chains from one sample in a study of identical twins. TCRdb itself ran the 5' RACE reads through MiXCR, one entry per CDR3 protein. The sample lists over 200,000 distinct CDR3 sequences, under 8.5% seen once, with approximately 15% in the top ten. The same data also contributed to another study, on T cells expressing NK-cell markers.

Material: CD8+ T cells sorted from blood. The receptors were gathered from a woman in her late teens or twenties in good health. Each CDR3 is given with its conserved first and last residue. The D gene is left open where the match is weak. Part of the rows lack a size; the others show once, few, many or a class for expanded clones.

D | J | size | V | DNA | CDR3
TRBD2 | TRBJ2-3 | few | TRBV7-9 | TGTGCCAGCAGCGCGACTAGCGGAGTTAGCACAGATACGCAGTATTTT | CASSATSGVSTDTQYF
TRBD2 | TRBJ2-7 | few | TRBV9 | TGTGCCAGCAGCCCGGGGGGGGGGCCTTCCTACGAGCAGTACTTC | CASSPGGGPSYEQYF
- | TRBJ2-1 | - | TRBV25-1 | TGTGCCAGCAGGCAGGGTGATGAGCAGTTCTTC | CASRQGDEQFF
TRBD2 | TRBJ2-3 | few | TRBV11-3 | TGTGCCAGCAGCTTGACTAGCGGGACGGCAGATACGCAGTATTTT | CASSLTSGTADTQYF
- | TRBJ2-1 | medium-sized | TRBV4-3 | TGCGCCAGCAGCCAATCCGCATCTCCTTCCAATGAGCAGTTCTTC | CASSQSASPSNEQFF
TRBD2 | TRBJ2-5 | - | TRBV6-2/TRBV6-3 | TGTGCCAGCAGTTCACTACTAGCGGGAGACCAAGAGACCCAGTACTTC | CASSSLLAGDQETQYF
- | TRBJ2-7 | - | TRBV5-8 | TGTGCCAGCAGCCCCTCAAAAGACAGGATGGTTGAGCAGTACTTC | CASSPSKDRMVEQYF
TRBD1 | TRBJ2-1 | - | TRBV7-9 | TGTGCCAGCAGCTTCGGGACAGGGAGGGATGAGCAGTTCTTC | CASSFGTGRDEQFF
TRBD2 | TRBJ2-3 | many | TRBV7-9 | TGTGCCAGCAGCTCCTCCACTAGCGGGAGGGGGGGAGATACGCAGTATTTT | CASSSSTSGRGGDTQYF
- | TRBJ1-5 | many | TRBV27 | TGTGCCAGCGGGTTCTCAAAACTAAGTCAGCCCCAGCATTTT | CASGFSKLSQPQHF
- | TRBJ2-1 | - | TRBV30 | TGTGCCTGGAGTGTACGCCTAGCAGCTCCTATGAATGAGCAGTTCTTC | CAWSVRLAAPMNEQFF
TRBD2 | TRBJ2-5 | - | TRBV4-1 | TGCGCCAGCAGCCAAGGGACCGGGGGGTACCAAGAGACCCAGTACTTC | CASSQGTGGYQETQYF
- | TRBJ1-3 | many | TRBV15 | TGTGCCACCAGCAGAGATACGGGCTCTGGAAACACCATATATTTT | CATSRDTGSGNTIYF
- | TRBJ1-5 | many | TRBV10-3 | TGTGCCATCAGTGAAAAGGACCTAAACAGCAATCAGCCCCAGCATTTT | CAISEKDLNSNQPQHF
- | TRBJ1-2 | few | TRBV10-3 | TGTGCCATCAGTGAGTCGATAAAAAGGCACTCAGGGCTCTATGGCTACACCTTC | CAISESIKRHSGLYGYTF
- | TRBJ2-2 | few | TRBV9 | TGTGCCAGCAGCCCCTGGGCCCACGGAGGGCTAGTCTCCGGGGAGCTGTTTTTT | CASSPWAHGGLVSGELFF
- | TRBJ1-6 | few | TRBV12-3/TRBV12-4 | TGTGCCAGCACTCTAGGGCTGTGGGGCGGCTTTAATTCACCCCTCCACTTT | CASTLGLWGGFNSPLHF
- | TRBJ2-7 | - | TRBV7-2 | TGTGCCAGCAGCTTTACTAGCCGATACGAGCAGTACTTC | CASSFTSRYEQYF
TRBD1 | TRBJ1-2 | many | TRBV5-1 | TGCGCCAGCAGCTCAGGGACAGGGGTCGTCTATGGCTACACCTTC | CASSSGTGVVYGYTF
- | TRBJ2-3 | many | TRBV2 | TGTGCCAGGGGGGACACCCACACAGATACGCAGTATTTT | CARGDTHTDTQYF
TRBD2 | TRBJ2-7 | - | TRBV27 | TGTGCCAGCAGTTTATCTAGCGGGCCATCCTACGAGCAGTACTTC | CASSLSSGPSYEQYF
TRBD2 | TRBJ2-1 | many | TRBV10-2 | TGCGCCAGCAGACTAGCGGGGGCGCGACAGCAGTTCTTC | CASRLAGARQQFF
- | TRBJ2-1 | few | TRBV4-2 | TGTGCCAGCAGCCAAGGGCGGGGATTTGAGCAGTTCTTC | CASSQGRGFEQFF
- | TRBJ2-1 | - | TRBV7-7 | TGTGCCAGCAGCTTAGACATTCGAAATGAGCAGTTCTTC | CASSLDIRNEQFF
- | TRBJ2-1 | many | TRBV12-3/TRBV12-4 | TGTGCCAGCAGTTGGGACTATGAGCAGTTCTTC | CASSWDYEQFF
- | TRBJ1-5 | few | TRBV9 | TGTGCCAGCAGCCTGGACAGCTGGCAGCCCCAGCATTTT | CASSLDSWQPQHF
- | TRBJ1-4 | few | TRBV7-6 | TGTGCCAGCAGCCGCCTCCGACCGGGGACTAATGAAAAACTGTTTTTT | CASSRLRPGTNEKLFF
- | TRBJ2-1 | - | TRBV9 | TGTGCCAGCAGCGCCGAGGGGAATGAGCAGTTCTTC | CASSAEGNEQFF
- | TRBJ2-5 | - | TRBV20-1 | TGCAGTGCTAGAGTCGACTGGCAAGAGACCCAGTACTTC | CSARVDWQETQYF
- | TRBJ1-1 | many | TRBV25-1 | TGTGCCAGCAGTGAGGGGGGACGGGGGAGGACTGAAGCTTTCTTT | CASSEGGRGRTEAFF
- | TRBJ2-3 | - | TRBV5-6 | TGTGCCAGCAGCTTTGGGGACACCACAGATACGCAGTATTTT | CASSFGDTTDTQYF